The T cell receptor beta chain described here comes from a study of blood T cell repertoires in COVID-19. Across the study: The cDNA or gDNA used as material had been derived from T cells, B-cell-depleted T cells, or PBMCs.

In the source study's methods: The assay estimated nucleated cells by amplifying reference gene primers. The assay was immunoSEQ multiplex PCR, and TCRdb's table has in-frame clones only and misses some. V and J calls and clone size follow that table, whereas D and trimming were derived from the DNA. The sample yields around 220,000 clones, about 88% seen once. The CDR3 consists of 15 residues. V was pared by 4 bases and J by 1 base, with 7 bases of the junction left unmatched. The germline V gene has CDR1 SGDLS and CDR2 YYNGEE. The chain couples TRBV9 to TRBJ1-1, with 7 nucleotides matching TRBD1. This TCR was recovered from a woman aged 35 to 49 who had recovered from COVID-19. The sample was peripheral blood. CDR3 loop: CASSPPGQPNTEAFF. Here the CDR3 DNA reads TGTGCCAGCAGCCCGCCGGGACAGCCGAACACTGAAGCTTTCTTT.